Below, 31 T cell receptor beta chains from the same sample are listed, as sequenced in a study of early T cells in non-severe SARS-CoV-2 infection (dated by TCRdb to the early 2020s). The library was produced with 5' RACE. TCRdb lists the instrument as NextSeq 500. TCRdb reprocessed the public reads (quality trimming at Q25 with fastp, clone calling with MiXCR) and kept in-frame beta chains. When rows share a CDR3 protein, they turn into one entry using the most common DNA and genes. The sample has some 38,000 distinct CDR3 sequences on record, 3% to 4% of them singletons. The top ten clonotypes cover over 8% of the sample. Sequencing was performed on whole blood. These receptors were collected from an adult who was a healthcare worker with PCR-confirmed SARS-CoV-2 infection or an uninfected control (not recorded which).

At least ten counts were recorded for this clonotype. J is TRBJ2-1 and V is TRBV6-6; TRBD2 might be the D (6 bases). Trimming took 7 bases from V and 6 from J, leaving 7 bases between them. This CDR3 region has 11 residues. Per germline, CDR1 MNHNY and CDR2 SVGAGI (reference sequence). The CDR3 spells CASTLANEQFF. The CDR3 DNA is TGTGCCAGCACACTAGCCAATGAGCAGTTCTTC.

This clonotype was counted ten times or more. The J gene is TRBJ1-5, the V gene TRBV29-1; D is ambiguous. V was shortened by 3 bases and J by 3 bases, with 12 bases between the two germline ends. CDR1 and CDR2 (germline): SQVTM, ANQGSEA. The CDR3 totals 14 residues. CDR3 in DNA: TGCAGCGTTGAGCACAGACGTACCAATCAGCCCCAGCATTTT. Its protein is CSVEHRRTNQPQHF.

This clonotype was counted many times. The chain is built from TRBV20-1 and TRBJ1-1; D is uncertain. V was clipped by 3 bases and J by 0 bases, with 11 bases between them. The CDR3 is 14 residues long. Germline values: CDR1 DFQATT, CDR2 SNEGSKA (reference sequence). Here the CDR3 reads CSASLLGLNTEAFF. The CDR3 nucleotides read TGCAGTGCTAGTCTTTTAGGTTTGAACACTGAAGCTTTCTTT.

This clonotype was recorded at least ten times. V is TRBV20-1 and J is TRBJ2-1; D call uncertain. The CDR3 runs 10 residues. Germline values: CDR1 DFQATT, CDR2 SNEGSKA (reference sequence). CDR3 nucleotides: TGCAGCCCAACGAGAGATGAGCAGTTCTTC. As protein: CSPTRDEQFF.

There are many counts of this clonotype. This chain's CDR3 is CSARDRRGWTEAFF. The CDR3 coding sequence is TGCAGTGCTAGAGATCGTCGAGGGTGGACTGAAGCTTTCTTT. The V gene is TRBV20-1, the J gene TRBJ1-1; no clear D. Germline V gives CDR1 DFQATT, CDR2 SNEGSKA (reference sequence). This CDR3 spans 14 amino acids. V was clipped by 0 bases and J by 5 bases, with 13 bases between them.

This clonotype was detected ten times or more. The rearrangement links TRBV4-1 to TRBJ2-3, with 10 bases aligning to TRBD1. The CDR3 sequence is 14 residues long. With 4 bases clipped from V and 5 bases from J, the junction kept 3 bases outside the gene matches. CDR1 is MGHRA and CDR2 is YSYEKL in the germline V gene. The CDR3, as DNA: TGCGCCAGCAGCCCCGGACAGGGGGGAGATACGCAGTATTTT. Its translation: CASSPGQGGDTQYF.

In this sample, this clonotype turned up many times. This rearrangement joins TRBV28 to TRBJ2-7; D not resolved. Per the germline V gene, CDR1 is MDHEN and CDR2 is SYDVKM. The ends were cut back, 3 bases at V and 3 bases at J, with 9 bases in the middle. The CDR3 has 13 amino acids. The DNA of the CDR3 is TGTGCCAGCAGTTTGGCGGCTATCTACGAGCAGTACTTC. The encoded protein is CASSLAAIYEQYF.

The rearrangement uses TRBV6-1 and TRBJ2-7; 10 bases match TRBD1. The CDR3 covers 15 residues. Germline-derived CDR1 and CDR2 are MNHNS and SASEGT. Germline trimming cut 9 bases from V and 3 bases from J; bases unmatched to any gene: 11. CDR3 residues: CASVPGQGLFYEQYV. As DNA, the CDR3 is TGTGCCAGTGTACCGGGACAGGGGTTATTCTACGAGCAGTACGTC.

By sample share, this clonotype is medium-sized (0.01 to 0.1%). This chain connects TRBV7-2 to TRBJ1-1; possibly TRBD1 for D (6 bases). In germline, CDR1 is SGHTA, CDR2 FQGNSA. The CDR3 is 14 residues long. Trimming removed 1 base from V and 4 bases from J, with 10 bases in between. The CDR3 loop is CASSLVTGTTEAFF. For the CDR3, the DNA is TGTGCCAGCAGCTTAGTAACAGGGACCACTGAAGCTTTCTTT.

Ten or more counts support this clonotype. The V gene is TRBV20-1, the J gene TRBJ2-1; 7 positions agree with TRBD2. J gave up 8 bases and V 1 base, and 8 bases lay outside the gene matches. Germline V CDR1 and CDR2: DFQATT, SNEGSKA (reference sequence). The length of the CDR3 is 14 residues. Written as DNA, the CDR3 is TGCAGTGCTAGAGTCCGGCGGGAGACCGATGAGCAGTTCTTC. Protein sequence: CSARVRRETDEQFF.

This clonotype rates as medium-sized. The rearrangement uses TRBV10-3 and TRBJ2-2; 7 bases agree with TRBD1. Trimming removed 7 bases from V and 0 bases from J; junction bases left unmatched: 2. CDR1 and CDR2 from the germline V gene are ENHRY and SYGVKD. This CDR3 has 14 residues. The CDR3 sequence is CAIKGTANTGELFF. The DNA of the CDR3 is TGTGCCATCAAGGGGACAGCGAACACCGGGGAGCTGTTTTTT.

This clonotype occurred many times. This CDR3 is CASSSRDTGELFF. The CDR3 DNA sequence: TGCGCCAGCAGCTCGCGGGACACCGGGGAGCTGTTTTTT. The V and J genes are TRBV5-1 and TRBJ2-2; D perhaps matches TRBD2 (5 bases). V lost 3 bases to trimming and J lost 3 bases, with 6 bases between them. This CDR3 is built from 13 residues. Germline-derived CDR1 and CDR2 are SGHRS and YFSETQ.

In this sample, this clonotype turned up many times. The chain links TRBV7-9 to TRBJ1-1; no definite D call. The CDR3 length is 15 residues. Germline-derived CDR1 and CDR2 are SEHNR and FQNEAQ (reference sequence). V was shortened by 5 bases and J by 5 bases, with 18 bases between the two germline ends. Here the CDR3 reads CASSPPRGGGTEAFF. CDR3 DNA: TGTGCCAGCAGCCCCCCGAGAGGCGGAGGTACTGAAGCTTTCTTT.

This clonotype was observed many times. CDR3 sequence reads: CASSQEGEGYGYTF. CDR3 DNA sequence: TGTGCCAGCAGCCAAGAAGGGGAGGGATATGGCTACACCTTC. The chain links TRBV3-1 to TRBJ1-2, with D possibly matching TRBD1 (5 bases). V was trimmed by 0 bases and J by 5 bases, leaving 10 bases between them. The germline CDR1 and CDR2 sequences are LGHDT and YNNKEL (reference sequence). CDR3 length equals 14 residues.

This clonotype was recorded at least ten times. The chain combines TRBV27 with TRBJ1-3; D is uncertain. The V gene's germline CDR1 is MNHEY and CDR2 SMNVEV (reference sequence). The germline V and J ends were trimmed by 8 bases and 0 bases, with 11 bases remaining between them. The length of the CDR3 is 14 residues. CDR3 sequence reads: CASPRWSSGNTIYF. CDR3 nucleotide sequence: TGTGCCAGCCCGAGGTGGAGCTCTGGAAACACCATATATTTT.

This clonotype showed up many times. The V gene is TRBV4-1, the J gene TRBJ2-3; D ambiguous. The CDR3 runs 11 residues. V lost 0 bases and J 8 bases, leaving 3 bases between the germline ends. Germline-derived CDR1 and CDR2 are MGHRA and YSYEKL. This CDR3 reads CASSQESTQYF. DNA of the CDR3: TGCGCCAGCAGCCAAGAGAGTACGCAGTATTTT.

This clonotype was detected many times. The chain carries TRBV10-3 and TRBJ1-4; perhaps TRBD1 as D (6 bases). CDR3 length: 14 amino acids. Germline V CDR1 and CDR2: ENHRY, SYGVKD. Trimming stripped 5 bases from V and 5 bases from J, with 12 bases between. In DNA, the CDR3 is TGTGCCATCAGTCTCTCCCAGGGGAATGAAAAACTGTTTTTT. Its translation: CAISLSQGNEKLFF.

The table lists this clonotype with many counts. The J gene is TRBJ1-5, the V gene TRBV27, with D unresolved. Trimming took 2 bases from V and 5 from J, leaving 4 bases between them. This CDR3 contains 12 residues. Germline V gene data show CDR1 as MNHEY and CDR2 as SMNVEV (reference sequence). CDR3 in DNA: TGTGCCAGCAGTTTAGGGGATCAGCCCCAGCATTTT. This encodes CASSLGDQPQHF.

This clonotype was detected many times. The V gene is TRBV6-5, the J gene TRBJ1-5; maybe TRBD1 (5 bases). V lost 4 bases and J lost 4, with 8 bases in between. CDR1 is MNHEY and CDR2 is SVGAGI in the germline V gene. The CDR3 totals 13 residues. The CDR3 is CASSSTENQPQHF. DNA for the CDR3: TGTGCCAGCAGTTCGACAGAGAATCAGCCCCAGCATTTT.

This clonotype was counted many times. This chain links TRBV5-1 with TRBJ2-3, with a weak D call TRBD1 (5 bases). Germline V gene data show CDR1 as SGHRS and CDR2 as YFSETQ. V was clipped by 6 bases and J by 4 bases, with 18 bases between them. The CDR3 contains 15 residues. The CDR3 region is CASIPVPGMSDTQYF. The CDR3 DNA reads as TGCGCCAGCATACCGGTGCCAGGGATGTCAGATACGCAGTATTTT.

This clonotype came up many times. The chain is built from TRBV3-1 and TRBJ2-5, with D uncertain. Per germline, CDR1 LGHDT and CDR2 YNNKEL (reference sequence). Trimming took 3 bases from V and 7 from J, leaving 15 bases between them. The CDR3 has 14 amino acids. The chain's CDR3 is CASSHRASFWTQYF. CDR3 in DNA: TGTGCCAGCAGCCATCGGGCCTCCTTCTGGACCCAGTACTTC.

By sample share, this clonotype is medium-sized. The chain combines TRBV7-3 with TRBJ2-1; possible D gene TRBD2, 6 bases. Deletions cut 2 bases from V and 6 bases from J, with 8 bases between. Germline CDR1 is SGHTA and CDR2 is FQGTGA. The CDR3 sequence is 13 residues long. This chain's CDR3 is CASSLGTSNEQFF. The DNA of the CDR3 is TGTGCCAGCAGCTTAGGGACTTCCAATGAGCAGTTCTTC.

This clonotype counts as medium-sized. The CDR3: CASSLTSGRSNEQFF. For the CDR3, the DNA is TGCGCCAGCAGCCTGACTAGCGGGAGATCGAATGAGCAGTTCTTC. J is TRBJ2-1 and V is TRBV4-3; TRBD2 agrees at 12 bases. V lost 4 bases and J lost 7; bases outside the gene matches: 5. Looked up from germline, CDR1 is LGHNA and CDR2 is YSLEER. The length of the CDR3 is 15 residues.

In this sample, this clonotype turned up a few times. V gene TRBV13 combines with J gene TRBJ2-7, with 10 bases matching TRBD2. The CDR3 consists of 15 residues. Germline V gives CDR1 PRHDT, CDR2 FYEKMQ (reference sequence). The CDR3 sequence: CASSIGGSGRAEQYV. Here the CDR3 DNA reads TGTGCCAGCAGCATAGGGGGCAGCGGGAGGGCCGAGCAGTACGTC.

In this sample, this clonotype turned up many times. The gene calls are TRBV28 and TRBJ2-1, with 13 bases that match TRBD2. Germline V gives CDR1 MDHEN, CDR2 SYDVKM. The CDR3 is 16 amino acids. V lost 5 bases and J lost 5; bases outside the gene matches: 6. The CDR3 sequence is CASSPWTSGSDNEQFF. The CDR3, as DNA: TGTGCCAGCAGTCCCTGGACTAGCGGGAGTGACAATGAGCAGTTCTTC. The whole variable domain, remainder taken from reference TRBV28 and TRBJ2-1, is DVKVTQSSRYLVKRTGEKVFLECVQDMDHENMFWYRQDPGLGLRLIYFSYDVKMKEKGDIPEGYSVSREKKERFSLILESASTNQTSMYLCASSPWTSGSDNEQFFGPGTRLTVL.

This clonotype has a count of ten or more. The V gene is TRBV28, the J gene TRBJ1-2; D not resolved. Trimming removed 1 base from V and 4 bases from J, with 10 bases in between. Germline V gene sequence: CDR1 MDHEN, CDR2 SYDVKM. This CDR3 comprises 14 residues. CDR3 sequence: CASSLFKGVYGYTF. The CDR3 DNA follows: TGTGCCAGCAGTTTATTTAAGGGAGTCTATGGCTACACCTTC.

This clonotype was seen many times. The chain joins TRBV5-1 to TRBJ2-1, with 10 bases fitting TRBD1. Unmatched junction bases numbered 6, after V lost 2 bases and J lost 4 bases. The CDR3 sequence is 16 residues long. Germline CDR1 SGHRS, CDR2 YFSETQ. In nucleotides, the CDR3 is TGCGCCAGCAGCTTCAGGGGACAGGGGTCATACAATGAGCAGTTCTTC. Amino acids: CASSFRGQGSYNEQFF.

This rearrangement joins TRBV27 to TRBJ1-1; D gene ambiguous. Germline-derived CDR1 and CDR2 are MNHEY and SMNVEV (reference sequence). Deletions cut 2 bases from V and 5 bases from J, with 9 bases between. This CDR3 has 13 residues. CDR3 DNA: TGTGCCAGCAGTTTAAGGTCACAGACTGAAGCTTTCTTT. Protein: CASSLRSQTEAFF.

This clonotype was seen only a few times. The genes are TRBV4-1 and TRBJ1-1; TRBD1 is a possible D gene (5 bases). CDR3 length: 15 residues. The V end was cut by 1 base, the J end by 5 bases, with 14 bases between. CDR1 is MGHRA and CDR2 is YSYEKL in the germline V gene. In DNA, the CDR3 is TGCGCCAGCAGCCAAGTTAGGCAGGGTAGGACTGAAGCTTTCTTT. This codes for CASSQVRQGRTEAFF.

As for this clonotype: This may come from a read error, since a much larger clone is one base off. This chain joins TRBV6-1 and TRBJ2-7; D not certain. Germline V CDR1 and CDR2: MNHNS, SASEGT. V dropped 4 bases and J dropped 4 bases, with 8 bases sitting between them. The CDR3 is 12 amino acids. The CDR3, as DNA: TGTGCCAGCAGTGGCCTAAGATACGAGCAGTACGTC. It is translated as CASSGLRYEQYV.

This clonotype was observed a few times. V usage is TRBV6-2 or TRBV6-3 and J usage is TRBJ2-1; 7 positions match TRBD1. The germline gives CDR1 MNHEY, CDR2 SVGEGT. The CDR3 length is 16 residues. V was clipped by 2 bases and J by 6 bases; unmatched bases: 10. CDR3 sequence: CASSYPWGTDINEQFF. The CDR3 bases are TGTGCCAGCAGTTACCCATGGGGGACAGATATCAATGAGCAGTTCTTC.